This T cell receptor beta chain was recovered during a study of cytomegalovirus exposure and HLA in healthy donors. Amplification used 60 Vbeta primers and 13 Jbeta primers. Produced via immunoSEQ multiplex PCR; TCRdb's table is partial and in-frame only. The sample lists about 94,000 clones; more than 60% were seen once. Notes on the study in general: When analyzed later, the rates of TCR association showed variation by HLA locus, with DRB1 the most and HLA-C the fewest. HLA-A and HLA-B allele assignments for most subjects were reportedly predicted accurately using TCR beta sequences. In a later analysis, V- and J-gene trimming of beta chains associated with a DCLRE1C missense variant, replicated independently.

Germline V gene lookup returns CDR1 LNHDA and CDR2 SQIVND (reference sequence). The CDR3 spans 14 residues. The V gene lost 4 bases and the J gene lost 4 bases, with 14 bases spanning the gap. Remarks on this clone: Its antigen remains unknown. Other DNA sequences of this sample code for an identical CDR3.

The clonotype was recovered from a young man in good health and CMV-seronegative. Sequencing was performed on PBMCs. The chain is built from TRBV19 and TRBJ2-7; no clear D. CDR3 nucleotide sequence: TGTGCCAGTAGTAAAGGCCGCCTAGGTTACGAGCAGTACTTC. Amino acids: CASSKGRLGYEQYF.